This section outlines one T cell receptor (beta chain) sequence together with its context. This specimen comes from a study of multiple sclerosis patients with progressive multifocal leukoencephalopathy. Time point given: 5 to 6 months of natalizumab therapy. All patients had prior interferon beta, and all PML patients were female. Trimming removed 10 bases from V and 2 bases from J, with 18 bases in between. The length of the CDR3 is 15 residues. Per germline, CDR1 MDHEN and CDR2 SYDVKM. Data came from immunoSEQ multiplex PCR; TCRdb stores just in-frame clones and leaves some out. The repertoire holds about 30,000 clones, roughly 89% seen once, with approximately 1.4% in the top ten.

The TCR originated in a human donor with multiple sclerosis. V usage is TRBV28 and J usage is TRBJ2-1, with D perhaps matching TRBD1 (5 bases). The sequencing here drew on PBMCs, taken from a patient treated with natalizumab. The CDR3 is CATLSLQGPYNEQFF. The CDR3 DNA sequence: TGTGCCACCCTTTCCCTGCAGGGCCCCTACAATGAGCAGTTCTTC.